This entry lists 12 T cell receptor beta chains sequenced from one sample in a study of blood T cells in healthy people across ages. Next came a second PCR, run for about 6 to 12 cycles, which used a sample-barcoded 5' primer along with a J-beta primer mix. TCRdb analysed the 5' RACE reads with MiXCR anew, one entry per CDR3 protein. The sample has about 780,000 distinct CDR3 sequences; less than 60% are singletons. The sequenced material came from blood. The source of these receptors is a man older than 75 in good health.

This rearrangement joins TRBV5-5 to TRBJ2-2, with TRBD2 as a possible D gene (5 bases). The germline V and J ends were trimmed by 3 bases and 4 bases, with 19 bases remaining between them. The germline CDR1 and CDR2 sequences are SGHKS and YYEKEE (reference sequence). CDR3 size: 17 residues. The CDR3 loop reads CASSSAVVTGSTGELFF. As DNA, the CDR3 is TGTGCCAGCAGCTCCGCCGTCGTAACGGGATCCACCGGGGAGCTGTTTTTT.

The chain uses TRBV7-2 and TRBJ1-1, with TRBD1 matching 7 bases. The V gene end was trimmed by 1 base and the J gene end by 5 bases; junction bases not matched to a gene: 7. Germline loops: CDR1 SGHTA, CDR2 FQGNSA. The CDR3 totals 15 residues. The CDR3 reads CASSLEGRGRTEAFF. Written as DNA, the CDR3 is TGTGCCAGCAGCTTAGAAGGCAGGGGGAGGACTGAAGCTTTCTTT.

The rearrangement links TRBV7-2 to TRBJ2-1, with D perhaps matching TRBD2 (6 bases). Germline V lookup: CDR1 SGHTA, CDR2 FQGNSA. V was pared by 5 bases and J by 1 base, with 9 bases between. There are 14 residues in the CDR3. CDR3 in DNA: TGTGCCAGCAGCACGCTAGCGTCCTACAATGAGCAGTTCTTC. Translating it yields CASSTLASYNEQFF.

This sequence joins TRBV21-1 and TRBJ2-1. TRBV21-1 constitutes a pseudogene. The CDR3 loop spans 16 amino acids. CDR3 coding DNA: TGTGCCAGCAGCAAAGTGGAGACGCCTCCCCACAATGAGCAGTTCTTC. Translating gives CASSKVETPPHNEQFF.

The chain combines TRBV20-1 with TRBJ2-7, with TRBD1 as a possible D gene (5 bases). Trimming took 0 bases from V and 9 from J, leaving 15 bases between them. This CDR3 spans 13 amino acids. CDR1 and CDR2 from the germline V gene are DFQATT and SNEGSKA (reference sequence). CDR3 region: CSARDPGFDGQYF. The DNA for the CDR3 is TGCAGTGCTAGAGATCCAGGGTTCGACGGGCAGTACTTC.

The sample holds a few counts of this clonotype. The rearrangement links TRBV27 to TRBJ1-5; unclear D gene. V lost 5 bases and J lost 3, with 11 bases in between. The V gene's germline CDR1 is MNHEY and CDR2 SMNVEV (reference sequence). This CDR3 spans 14 amino acids. The CDR3 loop reads CASSPHGPNQPQHF. DNA for the CDR3: TGTGCCAGCAGTCCCCACGGACCCAATCAGCCCCAGCATTTT.

This clonotype was seen at least ten times. The V and J genes are TRBV7-9 and TRBJ1-2; TRBD1 is a possible D gene (5 bases). This CDR3 spans 11 amino acids. Trimming cost V 3 bases and J 6 bases, with 5 bases left between them. Germline CDR1 and CDR2: SEHNR and FQNEAQ (reference sequence). CDR3 loop: CASSLTDGYTF. CDR3 sequence (DNA): TGTGCCAGCAGCTTGACAGATGGCTACACCTTC.

The V call is TRBV20-1, the J call TRBJ2-4; TRBD1 matches at 8 bases. J gave up 6 bases and V 0 bases, and 4 bases lay outside the gene matches. The CDR3 contains 14 residues. Germline V gene data show CDR1 as DFQATT and CDR2 as SNEGSKA (reference sequence). In DNA, the CDR3 is TGCAGTGCTAGAGACGTTGACAGGGGAAACATTCAGTACTTC. Protein: CSARDVDRGNIQYF.

This chain uses TRBV20-1 with TRBJ1-4; possibly TRBD1 for D (6 bases). Germline V gives CDR1 DFQATT, CDR2 SNEGSKA (reference sequence). The length of the CDR3 is 12 residues. Trimming left V 3 bases short and J 8 bases short, with 10 bases between. CDR3 region: CSARPGTEKLFF. The DNA of the CDR3 is TGCAGTGCTAGGCCCGGGACAGAAAAACTGTTTTTT.

This clonotype was observed a handful of times. V usage is TRBV4-3 and J usage is TRBJ2-5; 9 bases map to TRBD2. CDR1 and CDR2 from the germline V gene are LGHNA and YSLEER. V was clipped by 4 bases and J by 4 bases; unmatched bases: 10. The CDR3 is 16 amino acids. DNA of the CDR3: TGCGCCAGCAGCCCCGAGCCTAGCGGGATGGGAGAGACCCAGTACTTC. This sequence encodes CASSPEPSGMGETQYF.

The V call is TRBV4-2, the J call TRBJ2-4, with 13 bases matching TRBD2. V lost 4 bases to trimming and J lost 1 base; unmatched junction nucleotides: 7. Germline V gene lookup returns CDR1 LGHNA and CDR2 YNFKEQ. The CDR3 runs 18 residues. CDR3 sequence (DNA): TGTGCCAGCAGCCCAGGGACTAGCGGGGCCTTGGCCAAAAACATTCAGTACTTC. Encoded protein: CASSPGTSGALAKNIQYF.

The V gene is TRBV9, the J gene TRBJ2-3; 8 bases line up with TRBD2. Germline V gene sequence: CDR1 SGDLS, CDR2 YYNGEE. This CDR3 spans 14 amino acids. V lost 4 bases and J lost 9; bases outside the gene matches: 10. The CDR3, as DNA: TGTGCCAGCAGCCCACGGGGGGGGCTCGGCACGCAGTATTTT. This gives the protein CASSPRGGLGTQYF.